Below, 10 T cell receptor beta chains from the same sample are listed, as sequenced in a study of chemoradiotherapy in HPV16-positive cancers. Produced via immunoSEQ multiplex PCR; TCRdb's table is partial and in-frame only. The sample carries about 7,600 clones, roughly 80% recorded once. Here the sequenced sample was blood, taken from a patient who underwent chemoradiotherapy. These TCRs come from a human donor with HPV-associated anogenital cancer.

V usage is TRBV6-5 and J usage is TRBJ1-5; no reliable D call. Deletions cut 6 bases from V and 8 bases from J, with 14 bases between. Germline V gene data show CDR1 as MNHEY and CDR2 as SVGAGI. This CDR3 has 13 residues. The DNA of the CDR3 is TGTGCCAGCAGCTCAAACCCGGGTAAGCCCCAGCATTTT. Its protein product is CASSSNPGKPQHF.

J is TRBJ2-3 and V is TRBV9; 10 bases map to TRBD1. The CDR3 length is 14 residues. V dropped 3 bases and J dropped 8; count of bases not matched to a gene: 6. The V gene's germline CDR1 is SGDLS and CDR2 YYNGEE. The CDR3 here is CASSAETGGGTQYF. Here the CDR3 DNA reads TGTGCCAGCAGCGCCGAGACAGGGGGCGGTACGCAGTATTTT.

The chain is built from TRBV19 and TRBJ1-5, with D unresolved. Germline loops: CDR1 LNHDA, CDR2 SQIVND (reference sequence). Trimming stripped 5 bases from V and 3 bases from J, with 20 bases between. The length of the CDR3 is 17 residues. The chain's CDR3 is CASSPGLDPLTNQPQHF. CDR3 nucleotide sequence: TGTGCCAGTAGTCCTGGATTGGACCCTTTAACCAATCAGCCCCAGCATTTT.

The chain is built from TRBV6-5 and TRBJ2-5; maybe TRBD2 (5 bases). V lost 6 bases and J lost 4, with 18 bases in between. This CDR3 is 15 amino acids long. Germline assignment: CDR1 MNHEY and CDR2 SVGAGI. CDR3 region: CASRPRASRGETQYF. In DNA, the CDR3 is TGTGCCAGCAGGCCCCGGGCTAGCCGTGGAGAGACCCAGTACTTC.

The CDR3 coding sequence is TGCGCCAGCAGCCCGACGGGACTAAAAGTGGAGACCCAGTACTTC. Amino acid sequence: CASSPTGLKVETQYF. V usage is TRBV5-1 and J usage is TRBJ2-5, with 7 bases that match TRBD2. The germline gives CDR1 SGHRS, CDR2 YFSETQ. The CDR3 is made up of 15 amino acids. The junction had 11 bases not matched to a gene; V was cut back by 4 bases and J by 5 bases.

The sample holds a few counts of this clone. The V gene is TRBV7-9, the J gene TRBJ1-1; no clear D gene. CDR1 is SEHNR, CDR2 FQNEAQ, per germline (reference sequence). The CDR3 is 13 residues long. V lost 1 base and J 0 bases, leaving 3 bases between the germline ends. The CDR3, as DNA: TGTGCCAGCAGCTTAGAGGTGAACACTGAAGCTTTCTTT. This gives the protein CASSLEVNTEAFF.

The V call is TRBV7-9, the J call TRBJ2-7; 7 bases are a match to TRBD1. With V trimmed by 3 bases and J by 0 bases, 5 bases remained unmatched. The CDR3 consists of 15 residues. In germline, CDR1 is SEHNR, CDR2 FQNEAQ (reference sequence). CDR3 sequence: CASSLGTELSYEQYF. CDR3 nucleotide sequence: TGTGCCAGCAGCTTGGGGACAGAACTCTCCTACGAGCAGTACTTC.

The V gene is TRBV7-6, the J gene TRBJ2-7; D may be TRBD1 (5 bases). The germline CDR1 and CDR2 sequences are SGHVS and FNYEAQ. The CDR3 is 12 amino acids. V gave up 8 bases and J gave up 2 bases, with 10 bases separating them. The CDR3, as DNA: TGTGCCAGCGGCCAGGACACCTACGAGCAGTACTTC. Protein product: CASGQDTYEQYF.

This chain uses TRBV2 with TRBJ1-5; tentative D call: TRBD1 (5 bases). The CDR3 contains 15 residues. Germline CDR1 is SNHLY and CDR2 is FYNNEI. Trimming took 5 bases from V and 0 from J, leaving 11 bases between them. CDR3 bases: TGTGCCAGCAGTCAACTCAGGGATAGCAATCAGCCCCAGCATTTT. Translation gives CASSQLRDSNQPQHF.

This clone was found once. The CDR3 region is CASSEQNTEAFF. DNA of the CDR3: TGTGCCAGCAGTGAACAAAACACTGAAGCTTTCTTT. The chain combines TRBV2 with TRBJ1-1; D not certain. V lost 2 bases and J lost 2, with 3 bases in between. The germline CDR1 and CDR2 sequences are SNHLY and FYNNEI. This CDR3 comprises 12 residues.